These 27 T cell receptor beta chains originate from one sample sequenced in a study of OX40 agonist ivuxolimab in advanced cancers. Clones were sequenced by immunoSEQ multiplex PCR, and TCRdb holds only the in-frame ones, with some missing. The repertoire holds tens of thousands of clones, with 70% to 90% as singletons. Sequencing used CD4+ or CD8+ T cells sorted from blood, obtained in a trial of the OX40 agonist ivuxolimab. Source of these receptors: an adult with an advanced solid tumor such as melanoma, head and neck, liver or kidney cancer.

The gene calls are TRBV28 and TRBJ1-2; no clear D. The CDR3 has 12 amino acids. V lost 6 bases, J lost 8 bases, and 13 bases lay in between. The germline V gene has CDR1 MDHEN and CDR2 SYDVKM. The CDR3 sequence is CASSLRMAGYTF. The CDR3 DNA reads as TGTGCCAGCAGCCTTAGAATGGCAGGCTACACCTTC.

The DNA of the CDR3 is TGTGCCAGAAGCTTGGTGGGGGAGCTGTTTTTT. This gives the protein CARSLVGELFF. The V gene is TRBV5-3, the J gene TRBJ2-2; D ambiguous. TRBV5-3 is assigned to the ORF class and has an uncertain function. The CDR3 length is 11 residues. Deletions cut 0 bases from V and 8 bases from J, with 2 bases between.

V usage is TRBV4-1 and J usage is TRBJ2-3; D gene uncertain. This CDR3 comprises 14 residues. CDR1 and CDR2 from the germline V gene are MGHRA and YSYEKL. V was clipped by 2 bases and J by 5 bases, with 11 bases between them. CDR3 DNA: TGCGCCAGCAGCCAACCCCGAAGGAAAGATACGCAGTATTTT. The encoded protein is CASSQPRRKDTQYF.

The sample holds one count of this clone. The chain couples TRBV7-2 to TRBJ1-2; D is unresolved. Between the trimmed V and J ends, which lost 4 bases and 13 bases, there was a span of 19 bases. The CDR3 is 13 residues long. Germline V gene data show CDR1 as SGHTA and CDR2 as FQGNSA. The CDR3 DNA reads TGTGCCAGCAGCTCCCACACAGATTGGTTCGGCACCTTC. This gives the protein CASSSHTDWFGTF.

This rearrangement joins TRBV13 to TRBJ2-4; 11 nucleotides align to TRBD2. The CDR3 is 16 amino acids. The germline CDR1 and CDR2 sequences are PRHDT and FYEKMQ (reference sequence). With V trimmed by 5 bases and J by 5 bases, 8 bases remained unmatched. The CDR3 loop reads CASSLGASGRQNIQYF. CDR3 bases: TGTGCCAGCAGCCTGGGGGCTAGCGGGAGGCAAAACATTCAGTACTTC. Full variable domain (missing parts from reference TRBV13 and TRBJ2-4): AAGVIQSPRHLIKEKRETATLKCYPIPRHDTVYWYQQGPGQDPQFLISFYEKMQSDKGSIPDRFSAQQFSDYHSELNMSSLELGDSALYFCASSLGASGRQNIQYFGAGTRLSVL.

V gene TRBV11-2 combines with J gene TRBJ2-1; a possible D gene is TRBD1 (6 bases). The CDR3 sequence is 14 residues long. V gave up 5 bases and J gave up 7 bases, with 15 bases separating them. The germline V gene has CDR1 SGHAT and CDR2 FQNNGV. The CDR3 bases are TGTGCCAGCAGCCCCCCAGGGGAATGGAATGAGCAGTTCTTC. It yields the protein CASSPPGEWNEQFF.

The sample holds a few counts of this clone. This chain joins TRBV28 and TRBJ1-4, with 12 bases fitting TRBD1. V was clipped by 7 bases and J by 5 bases; unmatched bases: 11. The CDR3 sequence is 17 residues long. The germline V gene encodes CDR1 MDHEN and CDR2 SYDVKM. The CDR3 DNA reads as TGTGCCAGCATCAAACCCGGGACAGGGGGCCGGAATGAAAAACTGTTTTTT. Amino acid sequence: CASIKPGTGGRNEKLFF.

The table lists this clone with a count of one. This rearrangement joins TRBV4-3 to TRBJ2-1; 12 bases are a match to TRBD2. Germline lookup yields CDR1 LGHNA and CDR2 YSLEER. This CDR3 is 18 amino acids long. The J segment lost 2 bases and the V segment lost 4 bases, leaving 9 bases of the junction unmatched. The CDR3 spells CASSPVPGLAGTYNEQFF. DNA of the CDR3: TGCGCCAGCAGCCCTGTCCCGGGACTAGCGGGTACCTACAATGAGCAGTTCTTC.

In regard to this clone: One end of the junction fails to match germline, which may point to a read error. The chain joins TRBV7-7 to TRBJ2-7; a weak D match, TRBD1 (5 bases). CDR1 is SSHAT, CDR2 FNYEAQ, per germline (reference sequence). The CDR3 is 15 amino acids. The CDR3 is CASSLGSSGLNEQYF. The CDR3 DNA follows: TGTGCTAGCAGCTTAGGCTCCTCAGGGTTAAACGAGCAGTACTTC. Full variable domain (remainder filled in from reference TRBV7-7 and TRBJ2-7): GAGVSQSPRYKVTKRGQDVTLRCDPISSHATLYWYQQALGQGPEFLTYFNYEAQPDKSGLPSDRFSAERPEGSISTLTIQRTEQRDSAMYRCASSLGSSGLNEQYFGPGTRLTVT.

The count of this clone is one. V is TRBV13 and J is TRBJ1-2; tentatively, D is TRBD1 (5 bases). V was pared by 2 bases and J by 3 bases, with 13 bases between. Germline V gene data show CDR1 as PRHDT and CDR2 as FYEKMQ (reference sequence). The CDR3 contains 15 residues. The CDR3 reads CASSLPGTSYYGYTF. CDR3 sequence (DNA): TGTGCCAGCAGCTTACCCGGGACTTCATACTATGGCTACACCTTC.

The V gene is TRBV6-1, the J gene TRBJ1-1, with D tentatively TRBD1 (5 bases). Trimming pared 3 bases from V and 4 bases from J, leaving 9 bases between. CDR1 MNHNS and CDR2 SASEGT come from the germline V gene. This CDR3 contains 13 residues. The CDR3 coding sequence is TGTGCCAGCAGTGATCGGGGGGTCACTGAAGCTTTCTTT. Translated, it gives CASSDRGVTEAFF.

The gene calls are TRBV6-5 and TRBJ1-1; D is unclear. CDR1 MNHEY and CDR2 SVGAGI come from the germline V gene. V shed 0 bases and J shed 1 base, with 9 bases lying between them. The CDR3 runs 15 residues. The DNA of the CDR3 is TGTGCCAGCAGTTACTCCACGGTGGGGAACACTGAAGCTTTCTTT. Translating it yields CASSYSTVGNTEAFF.

CDR3 loop: CASSWDYTSHTGELFF. In DNA form, the CDR3 reads TGTGCCAGCAGCTGGGACTATACGTCGCACACCGGGGAGCTGTTTTTT. This rearrangement joins TRBV5-4 to TRBJ2-2; 7 bases align to TRBD2. CDR1 is SGHNT, CDR2 YYREEE, per germline (reference sequence). The CDR3 is 16 amino acids. Germline trimming cut 3 bases from V and 3 bases from J; bases unmatched to any gene: 8. Filled out from reference TRBV5-4 and TRBJ2-2, the complete variable domain reads ETGVTQSPTHLIKTRGQQVTLRCSSQSGHNTVSWYQQALGQGPQFIFQYYREEENGRGNFPPRFSGLQFPNYSSELNVNALELDDSALYLCASSWDYTSHTGELFFGEGSRLTVL.

V gene TRBV5-4 combines with J gene TRBJ2-7; 8 nucleotides match TRBD1. J was trimmed by 7 bases and V by 0 bases; bases with no gene match: 6. The CDR3 sequence is 14 residues long. Germline V gives CDR1 SGHNT, CDR2 YYREEE (reference sequence). The CDR3 loop is CASSLEGRGHEQYF. CDR3 nucleotides: TGTGCCAGCAGCTTGGAGGGCAGGGGGCATGAGCAGTACTTC.

This clone was found a few times. CDR3 sequence: CASSARDSTNEQFF. The CDR3 nucleotides are TGTGCCAGCAGCGCCCGGGACAGTACCAATGAGCAGTTCTTC. V and J are TRBV9 and TRBJ2-1; 7 nucleotides line up with TRBD1. The CDR3 contains 14 residues. V trimming: 3 bases; J trimming: 6 bases; junction bases outside the gene matches: 6. Germline V gene sequence: CDR1 SGDLS, CDR2 YYNGEE.

The chain joins TRBV5-1 to TRBJ1-1; D ambiguous. Looked up from germline, CDR1 is SGHRS and CDR2 is YFSETQ. V was clipped by 0 bases and J by 4 bases, with 7 bases between them. The CDR3 contains 13 residues. This CDR3 is CASSLEVGTEAFF. The CDR3 DNA reads TGCGCCAGCAGCTTGGAGGTGGGCACTGAAGCTTTCTTT.

The chain carries TRBV20-1 and TRBJ1-1; D ambiguous. CDR1 and CDR2 (germline): DFQATT, SNEGSKA (reference sequence). V was clipped by 2 bases and J by 6 bases, with 7 bases between them. This CDR3 spans 11 amino acids. CDR3 sequence: CSARRQSEAFF. CDR3 coding DNA: TGCAGTGCTAGAAGGCAGTCTGAAGCTTTCTTT.

The genes are TRBV9 and TRBJ2-7, with a possible D match to TRBD2 (5 bases). V shed 4 bases and J shed 5 bases, with 22 bases lying between them. CDR1 and CDR2 (germline): SGDLS, YYNGEE. CDR3 length: 16 amino acids. As DNA, the CDR3 is TGTGCCAGCAGCCCTCCGCCCGGGAAGAGCGGAGACGAGCAGTACTTC. Translation: CASSPPPGKSGDEQYF.

The chain recombines TRBV15 with TRBJ1-2; D might be TRBD1 (5 bases). Germline lookup yields CDR1 LNHNV and CDR2 YYDKDF (reference sequence). V lost 4 bases, J lost 1 base, and 7 bases lay in between. The CDR3 totals 13 residues. DNA for the CDR3: TGTGCCACCAGCACAGGGTTTAACTATGGCTACACCTTC. Amino acid sequence: CATSTGFNYGYTF. Drawing the rest from reference TRBV15 and TRBJ1-2, the complete variable domain is DAMVIQNPRYQVTQFGKPVTLSCSQTLNHNVMYWYQQKSSQAPKLLFHYYDKDFNNEADTPDNFQSRRPNTSFCFLDIRSPGLGDTAMYLCATSTGFNYGYTFGSGTRLTVV.

V usage is TRBV27 and J usage is TRBJ2-1; no firm D call. CDR1 is MNHEY and CDR2 is SMNVEV in the germline V gene (reference sequence). The CDR3 consists of 16 residues. V lost 5 bases to trimming and J lost 5 bases, with 19 bases between them. The CDR3 DNA follows: TGTGCCAGCAGTCCAAAAATACTATCTTCCAACAATGAGCAGTTCTTC. It yields the protein CASSPKILSSNNEQFF.

This clone was seen more than once but under ten times. The rearrangement joins TRBV30 to TRBJ1-4; 8 nucleotides line up with TRBD1. The CDR3 length is 14 residues. The V segment lost 0 bases and the J segment 8 bases; nucleotides outside the gene matches: 5. Germline loops: CDR1 GTSNPN, CDR2 SVGIG (reference sequence). The chain's CDR3 is CAWSVRRGREKLFF. Here the CDR3 DNA reads TGTGCCTGGAGTGTACGCAGGGGGCGGGAAAAACTGTTTTTT.

The chain joins TRBV6-6 to TRBJ1-2; D gene uncertain. CDR3 length: 16 amino acids. The ends were cut back, 2 bases at V and 7 bases at J, with 20 bases in the middle. Germline lookup yields CDR1 MNHNY and CDR2 SVGAGI (reference sequence). CDR3 protein: CASSYPPGSKGGGYTF. CDR3 nucleotides: TGTGCCAGCAGTTACCCCCCAGGTTCTAAGGGAGGTGGCTACACCTTC.

A few counts support this clone. This chain links TRBV6-6 with TRBJ1-5; D is possibly TRBD1 (5 bases). V was cut by 7 bases and J by 4 bases, with 8 bases left in between. This CDR3 region has 12 residues. Germline values: CDR1 MNHNY, CDR2 SVGAGI (reference sequence). CDR3 sequence reads: CASTAGNQPQHF. The DNA for the CDR3 is TGTGCCAGCACTGCAGGGAATCAGCCCCAGCATTTT.

V usage is TRBV5-1 and J usage is TRBJ2-1, with 9 nucleotides matching TRBD2. This CDR3 contains 16 residues. The junction had 10 bases not matched to a gene; V was cut back by 4 bases and J by 5 bases. Germline values: CDR1 SGHRS, CDR2 YFSETQ. In nucleotides, the CDR3 is TGCGCCAGCAGCGTTGACCCCGGGACTAGCAACAATGAGCAGTTCTTC. Translating gives CASSVDPGTSNNEQFF.

The chain has TRBV7-2 and TRBJ2-5; D is perhaps TRBD1 (6 bases). Germline lookup yields CDR1 SGHTA and CDR2 FQGNSA. There are 16 residues in the CDR3. Trimming left V 5 bases short and J 2 bases short, with 18 bases between. CDR3 amino acids: CASSRSLGQTQETQYF. The CDR3 nucleotides are TGTGCCAGCAGCCGATCACTCGGACAGACACAAGAGACCCAGTACTTC.

V gene TRBV25-1 combines with J gene TRBJ2-3, with TRBD2 matching over 7 bases. The V segment lost 7 bases and the J segment 14 bases; nucleotides outside the gene matches: 18. CDR3 length equals 14 residues. CDR1 MGHDK and CDR2 SYGVNS come from the germline V gene. CDR3 nucleotide sequence: TGTGCCAGCAACTCCCCCCAGGGAGGGGCGCTCATGTATTTT. Amino acids: CASNSPQGGALMYF.

The gene calls are TRBV7-9 and TRBJ2-5, with D possibly TRBD2 on 7 matching bases. V lost 1 base and J lost 5, with 14 bases in between. This CDR3 spans 15 amino acids. Germline V CDR1 and CDR2: SEHNR, FQNEAQ (reference sequence). The CDR3 region has the DNA TGTGCCAGCAGCTTAGTTGGGGGGGCAGTTGAGACCCAGTACTTC. Protein product: CASSLVGGAVETQYF. Based on the CDR3 plus reference TRBV7-9 and TRBJ2-5, the full variable domain is DTGVSQNPRHKITKRGQNVTFRCDPISEHNRLYWYRQTLGQGPEFLTYFQNEAQLEKSRLLSDRFSAERPKGSFSTLEIQRTEQGDSAMYLCASSLVGGAVETQYFGPGTRLLVL.